One sample yielded the 4 T cell receptor beta chains listed below, sequenced in a study of blood T cells in healthy people across ages. For the second PCR, which ran for about 7 to 11 cycles, a sample-barcoded 5' primer and a J-beta primer mix were used. MiXCR was run by TCRdb on the 5' RACE reads, yielding one entry per CDR3 protein. Among 720,000 or so distinct CDR3 sequences listed, around 41% were seen once. Sequencing was performed on blood. Receptors were obtained from a man older than 75 in good health.

This clonotype came up a few times. The chain carries TRBV7-2 and TRBJ1-6; no definite D call. The CDR3 has 17 amino acids. V was cut by 1 base and J by 0 bases, with 10 bases left in between. Germline-derived CDR1 and CDR2 are SGHTA and FQGNSA. This CDR3 is CASSLGRRSSYNSPLHF. The CDR3, as DNA: TGTGCCAGCAGCTTAGGTCGCAGGAGCTCCTATAATTCACCCCTCCACTTT.

The V call is TRBV6-6, the J call TRBJ1-4; D call uncertain. The V end was cut by 8 bases, the J end by 3 bases, with 4 bases between. CDR1 is MNHNY, CDR2 SVGAGI, per germline (reference sequence). The CDR3 is 11 amino acids. The CDR3 spells CASGANEKLFF. The CDR3 coding sequence is TGTGCCAGCGGAGCTAATGAAAAACTGTTTTTT.

This chain joins TRBV5-1 and TRBJ2-7, with TRBD1 as a possible D gene (5 bases). The CDR3 contains 15 residues. CDR1 is SGHRS and CDR2 is YFSETQ in the germline V gene. Trimming shortened V by 4 bases and J by 0 bases, and 14 bases separated the two germline ends. CDR3 sequence (DNA): TGCGCCAGCAGCCCAGGGTCCCCAAGCTCCTACGAGCAGTACTTC. The encoded protein is CASSPGSPSSYEQYF.

This chain connects TRBV6-2 or TRBV6-3 to TRBJ1-2; D is uncertain. The CDR3 spans 11 residues. Germline CDR1 reads MNHEY; CDR2 reads SVGEGT. Trimming cost V 2 bases and J 8 bases, with 6 bases left between them. The CDR3 reads CASSYGVGYTF. CDR3 DNA sequence: TGTGCCAGCAGTTACGGGGTCGGCTACACCTTC.